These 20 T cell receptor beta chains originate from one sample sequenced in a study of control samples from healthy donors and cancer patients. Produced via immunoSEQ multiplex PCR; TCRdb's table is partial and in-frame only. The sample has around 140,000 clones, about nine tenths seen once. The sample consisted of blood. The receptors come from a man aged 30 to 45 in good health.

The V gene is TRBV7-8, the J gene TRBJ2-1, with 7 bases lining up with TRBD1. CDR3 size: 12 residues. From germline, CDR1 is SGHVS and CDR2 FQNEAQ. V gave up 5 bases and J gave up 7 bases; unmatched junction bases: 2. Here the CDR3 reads CASSARGNEQFF. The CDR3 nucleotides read TGTGCCAGCAGCGCCAGGGGGAATGAGCAGTTCTTC.

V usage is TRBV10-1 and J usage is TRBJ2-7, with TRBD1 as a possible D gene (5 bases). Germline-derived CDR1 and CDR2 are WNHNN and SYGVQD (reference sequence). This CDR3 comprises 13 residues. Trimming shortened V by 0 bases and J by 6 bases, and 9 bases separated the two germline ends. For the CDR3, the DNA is TGCGCCAGCAGTGAGTCAGGGGTGGGCGAGCAGTACTTC. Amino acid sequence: CASSESGVGEQYF.

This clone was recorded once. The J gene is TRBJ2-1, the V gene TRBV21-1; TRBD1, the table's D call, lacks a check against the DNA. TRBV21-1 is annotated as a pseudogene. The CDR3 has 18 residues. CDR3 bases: TGTGCCAGCAGCAAAGATGGGACAGCCCTTATCTCCTACAATGAGCAGTTCTTC. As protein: CASSKDGTALISYNEQFF.

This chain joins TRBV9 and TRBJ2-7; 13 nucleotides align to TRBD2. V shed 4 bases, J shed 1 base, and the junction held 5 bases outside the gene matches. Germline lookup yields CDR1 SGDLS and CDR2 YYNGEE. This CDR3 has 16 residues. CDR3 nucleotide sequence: TGTGCCAGCAGCCCTAGGACTAGCGGGGGATCCTACGAGCAGTACTTC. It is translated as CASSPRTSGGSYEQYF. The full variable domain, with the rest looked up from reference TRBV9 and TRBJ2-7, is DSGVTQTPKHLITATGQRVTLRCSPRSGDLSVYWYQQSLDQGLQFLIQYYNGEERAKGNILERFSAQQFPDLHSELNLSSLELGDSALYFCASSPRTSGGSYEQYFGPGTRLTVT.

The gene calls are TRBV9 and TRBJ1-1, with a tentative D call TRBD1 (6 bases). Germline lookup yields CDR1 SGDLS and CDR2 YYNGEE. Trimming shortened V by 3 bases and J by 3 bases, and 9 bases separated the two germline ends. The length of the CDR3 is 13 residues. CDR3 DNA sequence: TGTGCCAGCAGCGGACGACAGGACACTGAAGCTTTCTTT. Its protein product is CASSGRQDTEAFF.

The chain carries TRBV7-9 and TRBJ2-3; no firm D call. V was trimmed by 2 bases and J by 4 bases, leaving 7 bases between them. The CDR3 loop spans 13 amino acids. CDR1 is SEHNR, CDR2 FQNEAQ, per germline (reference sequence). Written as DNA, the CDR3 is TGTGCCAGCAGCTTAAAGGCGGCAGATACGCAGTATTTT. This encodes CASSLKAADTQYF.

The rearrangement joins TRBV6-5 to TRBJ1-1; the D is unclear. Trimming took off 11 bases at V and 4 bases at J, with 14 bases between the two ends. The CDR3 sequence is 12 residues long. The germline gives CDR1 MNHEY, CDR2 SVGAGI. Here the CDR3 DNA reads TGTGCCTCATCCCCGATCGGCACTGAAGCTTTCTTT. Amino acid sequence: CASSPIGTEAFF.

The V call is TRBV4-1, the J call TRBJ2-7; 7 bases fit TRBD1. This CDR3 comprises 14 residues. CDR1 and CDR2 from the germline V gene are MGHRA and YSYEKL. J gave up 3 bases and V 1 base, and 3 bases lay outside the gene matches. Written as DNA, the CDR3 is TGCGCCAGCAGCCAAGTCTCAGGGGGCTACGAGCAGTACTTC. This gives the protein CASSQVSGGYEQYF.

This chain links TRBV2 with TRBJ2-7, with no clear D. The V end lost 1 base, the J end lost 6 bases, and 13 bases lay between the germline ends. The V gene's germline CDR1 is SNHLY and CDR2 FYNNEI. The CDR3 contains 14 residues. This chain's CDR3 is CASSEGWTSVEQYF. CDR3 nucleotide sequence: TGTGCCAGCAGTGAAGGATGGACCTCCGTCGAGCAGTACTTC.

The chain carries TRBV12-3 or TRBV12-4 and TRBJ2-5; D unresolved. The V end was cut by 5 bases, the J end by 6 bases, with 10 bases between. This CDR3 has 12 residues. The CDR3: CASSVSPQTQYF. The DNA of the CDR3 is TGTGCCAGCAGTGTTTCCCCCCAGACCCAGTACTTC.

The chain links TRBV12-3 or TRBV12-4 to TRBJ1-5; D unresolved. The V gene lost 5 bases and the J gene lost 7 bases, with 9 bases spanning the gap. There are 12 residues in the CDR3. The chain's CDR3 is CASSLPGQPQHF. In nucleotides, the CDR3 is TGTGCCAGCAGTCTTCCTGGGCAGCCCCAGCATTTT.

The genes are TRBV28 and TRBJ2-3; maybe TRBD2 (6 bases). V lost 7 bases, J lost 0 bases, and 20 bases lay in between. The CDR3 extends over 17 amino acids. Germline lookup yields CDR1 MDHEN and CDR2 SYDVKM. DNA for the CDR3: TGTGCCAGCACCATGATTGGCGGGGTTAGCAGCACAGATACGCAGTATTTT. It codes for CASTMIGGVSSTDTQYF.

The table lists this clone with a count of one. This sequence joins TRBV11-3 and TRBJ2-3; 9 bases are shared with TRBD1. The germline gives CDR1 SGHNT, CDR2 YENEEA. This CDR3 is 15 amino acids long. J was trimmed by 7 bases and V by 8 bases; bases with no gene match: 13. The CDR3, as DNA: TGTGCCAGCTCCAGGACAGGGGACACATTAAATACGCAGTATTTT. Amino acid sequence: CASSRTGDTLNTQYF.

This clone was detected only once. The CDR3 sequence: CASSSSTGRQETQYF. DNA for the CDR3: TGTGCCAGCAGCTCCTCGACAGGTAGACAAGAGACCCAGTACTTC. V and J are TRBV7-7 and TRBJ2-5; a weak D match, TRBD1 (6 bases). Trimming shortened V by 4 bases and J by 2 bases, and 14 bases separated the two germline ends. The germline gives CDR1 SSHAT, CDR2 FNYEAQ (reference sequence). The CDR3 is 15 residues long. Complete variable domain (other parts from reference TRBV7-7 and TRBJ2-5): GAGVSQSPRYKVTKRGQDVTLRCDPISSHATLYWYQQALGQGPEFLTYFNYEAQPDKSGLPSDRFSAERPEGSISTLTIQRTEQRDSAMYRCASSSSTGRQETQYFGPGTRLLVL.

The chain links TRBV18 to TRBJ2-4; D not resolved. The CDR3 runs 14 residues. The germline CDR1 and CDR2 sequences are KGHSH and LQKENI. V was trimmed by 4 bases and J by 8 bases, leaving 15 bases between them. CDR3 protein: CASSQDHQDDIQYF. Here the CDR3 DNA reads TGTGCCAGCTCACAGGACCACCAGGATGACATTCAGTACTTC.

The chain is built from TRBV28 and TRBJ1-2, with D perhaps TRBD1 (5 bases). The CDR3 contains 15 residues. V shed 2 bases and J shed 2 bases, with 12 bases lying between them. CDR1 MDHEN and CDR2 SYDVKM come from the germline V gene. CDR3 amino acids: CASSLPQGVNYGYTF. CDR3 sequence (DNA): TGTGCCAGCAGTTTACCTCAGGGAGTGAACTATGGCTACACCTTC.

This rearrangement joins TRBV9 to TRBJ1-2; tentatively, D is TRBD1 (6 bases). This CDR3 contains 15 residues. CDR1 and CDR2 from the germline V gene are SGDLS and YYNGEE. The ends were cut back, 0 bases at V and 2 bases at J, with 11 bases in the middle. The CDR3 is CASSVGGTLNYGYTF. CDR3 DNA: TGTGCCAGCAGCGTAGGAGGGACATTAAACTATGGCTACACCTTC. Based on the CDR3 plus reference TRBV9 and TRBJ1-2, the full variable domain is DSGVTQTPKHLITATGQRVTLRCSPRSGDLSVYWYQQSLDQGLQFLIQYYNGEERAKGNILERFSAQQFPDLHSELNLSSLELGDSALYFCASSVGGTLNYGYTFGSGTRLTVV.

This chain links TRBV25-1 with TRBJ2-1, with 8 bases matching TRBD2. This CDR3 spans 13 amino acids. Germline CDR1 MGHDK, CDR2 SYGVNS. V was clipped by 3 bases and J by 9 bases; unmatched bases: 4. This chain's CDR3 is CASSDGLALEQFF. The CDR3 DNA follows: TGTGCCAGCAGTGACGGACTAGCCCTTGAGCAGTTCTTC.

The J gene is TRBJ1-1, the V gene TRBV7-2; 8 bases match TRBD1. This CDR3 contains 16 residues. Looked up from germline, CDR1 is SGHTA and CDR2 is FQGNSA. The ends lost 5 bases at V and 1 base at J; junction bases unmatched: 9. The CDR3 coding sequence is TGTGCCAGCAGCCCTGGACAGGGTCGTCGGAACACTGAAGCTTTCTTT. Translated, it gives CASSPGQGRRNTEAFF.

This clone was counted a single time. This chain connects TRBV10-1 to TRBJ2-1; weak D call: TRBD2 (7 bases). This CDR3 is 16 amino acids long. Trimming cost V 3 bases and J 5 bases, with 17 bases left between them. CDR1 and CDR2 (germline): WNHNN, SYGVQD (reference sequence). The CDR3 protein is CASSEVAGAVDNEQFF. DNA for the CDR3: TGCGCCAGCAGTGAAGTCGCGGGGGCCGTAGACAATGAGCAGTTCTTC.